This TCR beta chain was recorded in a study of blood T cells in healthy people across ages. Findings and limits, study-wide: Expanded clonotype shifts may have been confounded, as the donors had an unknown CMV status.

Points on this clonotype: The antigen remains undetermined.

Samples each had at least 6 micrograms of total RNA extracted. CDR3 length equals 11 residues. The germline CDR1 and CDR2 sequences are SEHNR and FQNEAQ (reference sequence). The germline V and J ends were trimmed by 1 base and 9 bases, with 6 bases remaining between them. A second 7 to 11 cycle PCR used barcoded and J-beta primers. TCRdb reprocessed the 5' RACE reads with MiXCR, giving one entry per CDR3 protein. The sample has 1.5 million to 2 million distinct CDR3 sequences; around 36% are singletons. The receptor's source is a woman in her twenties or thirties in good health. Sequenced input: blood. This chain connects TRBV7-9 to TRBJ2-5; D uncertain. CDR3 in DNA: TGTGCCAGCAGCTTAGGCCCCTCCCAGTACTTC. This encodes CASSLGPSQYF.